The present T cell receptor (beta chain) was sequenced within a study of shared clonotypes between healthy human individuals. Overall study results and limits: Memory subsets had estimated richness that was generally smaller than that of naive subsets.

Source study methods: Filtering differed, since immunoSEQ gave only junction sequences and no quality scores. Assay used: immunoSEQ multiplex PCR; TCRdb lists only in-frame clones, some missing. Clone size and V and J calls were adopted from that table, with D and trimming inferred from the DNA. The repertoire has over a million clones, 75% to 80% of them found once; the top ten carry approximately 0.5%. For this clone: The antigen remains undetermined.

The CDR3 runs 17 residues. V gave up 5 bases and J gave up 11 bases, with 27 bases separating them. Germline CDR1 is SNHLY and CDR2 is FYNNEI. The receptor's source is a young man in good health. Some clones in this sample may be carry-over from other donors' samples. This sequence joins TRBV2 and TRBJ2-2; no clear D. Sequenced: memory CD4+ T cells from PBMCs. The subset is: CD45RA-negative fraction. The CDR3 sequence is CASSSLAAPTAGRELFF. DNA of the CDR3: TGTGCCAGCAGTTCATTGGCGGCACCAACAGCAGGTCGAGAGCTGTTTTTT.